This TCR beta chain emerged from a study of blood T cell repertoires in COVID-19. The data were produced by immunoSEQ multiplex PCR, yet TCRdb's version contains in-frame clones alone and is incomplete. The data show 230,000 or so clones, about 87% seen once. The CDR3 has 15 residues. Germline-derived CDR1 and CDR2 are MNHEY and SMNVEV (reference sequence). With 2 bases clipped from V and 4 bases from J, the junction kept 4 bases outside the gene matches. Donors in Cohort 3 who had recovered were those with two negative PCRs, healthcare professional clearance, or resolution of their symptoms. The source material was PBMCs or T cells enriched from blood (not recorded which). The chain employs TRBV27 and TRBJ1-4; 7 bases agree with TRBD1. The receptor was derived from a woman younger than 45 who had recovered from COVID-19. CDR3 sequence (DNA): TGTGCCAGCAGTTTAACAGGGGCCTATAATGAAAAACTGTTTTTT. Translated: CASSLTGAYNEKLFF.